What follows are 17 T cell receptor beta chains derived from one specimen sequenced in a study of TIL therapy for anti-PD-1-resistant metastatic lung cancer. This was the immunoSEQ v3 assay. The method was immunoSEQ multiplex PCR; TCRdb's version includes in-frame clones alone and lacks a portion of them. The sample records 30,000 or so clones, roughly 69% being singletons. Time point meaning: pre-treatment sample, taken before nivolumab and TIL therapy. The specimen was blood, collected at baseline. These receptors were obtained from a woman aged 30 to 85 with non-small cell lung cancer.

V usage is TRBV7-9 and J usage is TRBJ2-1; 8 nucleotides match TRBD1. Looked up from germline, CDR1 is SEHNR and CDR2 is FQNEAQ (reference sequence). The J segment lost 1 base and the V segment lost 1 base, leaving 12 bases of the junction unmatched. This CDR3 contains 19 residues. The CDR3 sequence: CASSLGDRRRGPSYNEQFF. CDR3 coding DNA: TGTGCCAGCAGCTTAGGGGACAGGCGGAGGGGCCCTTCCTACAATGAGCAGTTCTTC.

The chain recombines TRBV11-2 with TRBJ2-7; TRBD2 aligns across 7 bases. Germline lookup yields CDR1 SGHAT and CDR2 FQNNGV. V trimming: 2 bases; J trimming: 6 bases; junction bases outside the gene matches: 1. The CDR3 sequence is 12 residues long. CDR3: CASSLWEGEQYF. The CDR3 DNA reads TGTGCCAGCAGCTTATGGGAGGGCGAGCAGTACTTC.

The V gene is TRBV18, the J gene TRBJ1-1; possibly TRBD1 for D (5 bases). Germline lookup yields CDR1 KGHSH and CDR2 LQKENI. The germline V and J ends were trimmed by 2 bases and 5 bases, with 12 bases remaining between them. CDR3 length: 14 residues. The CDR3, as DNA: TGTGCCAGCTCACCAGGGTTGGGGGGAACTGAAGCTTTCTTT. It is translated as CASSPGLGGTEAFF. Full variable domain (outside the CDR3, taken from reference TRBV18 and TRBJ1-1): NAGVMQNPRHLVRRRGQEARLRCSPMKGHSHVYWYRQLPEEGLKFMVYLQKENIIDESGMPKERFSAEFPKEGPSILRIQQVVRGDSAAYFCASSPGLGGTEAFFGQGTRLTVV.

The chain has TRBV6-4 and TRBJ2-7, with D possibly being TRBD1 (5 bases). This CDR3 has 13 amino acids. The V end was cut by 5 bases, the J end by 3 bases, with 11 bases between. Per germline, CDR1 MRHNA and CDR2 SNTAGT. The CDR3 bases are TGTGCCAGCAGTCGTGACAGCAACTACGAGCAGTACTTC. Residues: CASSRDSNYEQYF.

V usage is TRBV18 and J usage is TRBJ2-7; the D call may be TRBD1 or TRBD2 (6 bases each). With 5 bases removed from V and 6 bases from J, the gap between germline ends came to 17 bases. Germline CDR1 is KGHSH and CDR2 is LQKENI. CDR3 length equals 14 residues. This CDR3 reads CASSAPTGRREQYF. The CDR3 nucleotides are TGTGCCAGCTCAGCCCCAACAGGGAGGCGCGAGCAGTACTTC.

The J gene is TRBJ2-7, the V gene TRBV7-2; D gene ambiguous. Deletions cut 5 bases from V and 0 bases from J, with 2 bases between. The germline gives CDR1 SGHTA, CDR2 FQGNSA. The length of the CDR3 is 11 residues. CDR3 loop: CASSVSYEQYF. The CDR3 DNA follows: TGTGCCAGCAGCGTCTCCTACGAGCAGTACTTC.

The sample holds a few counts of this clone. The chain has TRBV7-9 and TRBJ2-1; tentative D call: TRBD1 (6 bases). This CDR3 is 13 amino acids long. Germline V gene lookup returns CDR1 SEHNR and CDR2 FQNEAQ (reference sequence). Trimming removed 4 bases from V and 8 bases from J, with 12 bases in between. The chain's CDR3 is CASSSWTDHEQFF. CDR3 bases: TGTGCCAGCAGCTCCTGGACAGACCATGAGCAGTTCTTC.

The chain recombines TRBV7-2 with TRBJ2-2, with 7 bases that match TRBD2. Germline loops: CDR1 SGHTA, CDR2 FQGNSA. V dropped 0 bases and J dropped 6; count of bases not matched to a gene: 1. CDR3 length: 14 amino acids. In nucleotides, the CDR3 is TGTGCCAGCAGCTTAGCGGGGGGGGCCGGGGAGCTGTTTTTT. It codes for CASSLAGGAGELFF.

V is TRBV5-6 and J is TRBJ2-2; D is possibly TRBD2 (6 bases). This CDR3 comprises 14 residues. Deletions cut 6 bases from V and 4 bases from J, with 13 bases between. Germline assignment: CDR1 SGHDT and CDR2 YYEEEE. CDR3 amino acids: CASKRTGLTGELFF. CDR3 in DNA: TGTGCCAGCAAGAGAACGGGACTCACCGGGGAGCTGTTTTTT.

The V and J genes are TRBV27 and TRBJ2-6; tentative D call: TRBD2 (5 bases). V lost 6 bases to trimming and J lost 0 bases, with 15 bases between them. The germline V gene has CDR1 MNHEY and CDR2 SMNVEV (reference sequence). The CDR3 sequence is 17 residues long. Here the CDR3 reads CASSSQRGTSGANVLTF. As DNA, the CDR3 is TGTGCCAGCAGCTCCCAACGGGGAACCTCTGGGGCCAACGTCCTGACTTTC.

This chain uses TRBV14 with TRBJ1-2; TRBD1 is a possible D gene (5 bases). This CDR3 is 18 amino acids long. The V end was cut by 2 bases, the J end by 5 bases, with 24 bases between. Germline lookup yields CDR1 SGHDN and CDR2 FVKESK. This CDR3 reads CASSQNQLREDGSYGYTF. The DNA of the CDR3 is TGTGCCAGCAGCCAAAACCAGCTCAGGGAGGACGGAAGTTATGGCTACACCTTC. Full variable domain (remainder filled in from reference TRBV14 and TRBJ1-2): EAGVTQFPSHSVIEKGQTVTLRCDPISGHDNLYWYRRVMGKEIKFLLHFVKESKQDESGMPNNRFLAERTGGTYSTLKVQPAELEDSGVYFCASSQNQLREDGSYGYTFGSGTRLTVV.

The table lists this clone with a few counts. The gene calls are TRBV2 and TRBJ2-1; 14 bases line up with TRBD2. CDR1 is SNHLY, CDR2 FYNNEI, per germline. CDR3 length equals 18 residues. The ends lost 3 bases at V and 5 bases at J; junction bases unmatched: 9. The CDR3 protein is CASSEGLAGEMAHNEQFF. The CDR3 coding sequence is TGTGCCAGCAGTGAGGGACTAGCGGGAGAGATGGCCCACAATGAGCAGTTCTTC.

This clone was counted between two and nine times. The CDR3: CASSGGTRDSDTQYF. Written as DNA, the CDR3 is TGTGCCAGCAGCGGCGGGACTAGAGACTCAGATACGCAGTATTTT. The chain couples TRBV5-4 to TRBJ2-3; 8 positions agree with TRBD2. CDR3 size: 15 residues. Germline CDR1 SGHNT, CDR2 YYREEE (reference sequence). V dropped 4 bases and J dropped 4; count of bases not matched to a gene: 8.

Notes on this clone: Other nucleotide sequences from this sample produce the same CDR3. The chain is built from TRBV29-1 and TRBJ2-7; D is unresolved. V was trimmed by 7 bases and J by 0 bases, leaving 10 bases between them. This CDR3 is 12 amino acids long. Looked up from germline, CDR1 is SQVTM and CDR2 is ANQGSEA. The CDR3, as DNA: TGCAGCGCCACGGAGAGCTCCTACGAGCAGTACTTC. Translation gives CSATESSYEQYF.

The V call is TRBV7-9, the J call TRBJ1-4; 9 bases agree with TRBD1. This CDR3 has 13 residues. From germline, CDR1 is SEHNR and CDR2 FQNEAQ (reference sequence). After removal of 5 bases from V and 11 bases from J, the junction contained 6 bases not matched to a gene. This CDR3 is CASSAGQGIKLFF. The CDR3 DNA sequence: TGTGCCAGCAGCGCAGGACAGGGGATTAAACTGTTTTTT.

The J gene is TRBJ1-2, the V gene TRBV7-2; 7 positions match TRBD1. V dropped 2 bases and J dropped 2; count of bases not matched to a gene: 5. Germline CDR1 reads SGHTA; CDR2 reads FQGNSA. This CDR3 contains 15 residues. DNA of the CDR3: TGTGCCAGCAGCTTACCAGGGGGTGTAAACTATGGCTACACCTTC. It specifies CASSLPGGVNYGYTF.

The V call is TRBV7-6, the J call TRBJ2-7, with D possibly being TRBD2 (5 bases). Trimming cost V 5 bases and J 0 bases, with 14 bases left between them. Germline V gives CDR1 SGHVS, CDR2 FNYEAQ. The CDR3 spans 15 residues. CDR3 protein: CASSASASGSYEQYF. DNA of the CDR3: TGTGCCAGCAGCGCCTCCGCGAGCGGCTCCTACGAGCAGTACTTC.